This record concerns one T cell receptor beta chain sequence. The data originate from a study of blood T cell repertoires in COVID-19. As for the study in general: The samples span acute and convalescent COVID-19 from the United States, Italy and Spain.

Study processing details: Nucleated cell number was recorded as an estimate derived from reference gene primer amplification. Assay used: immunoSEQ multiplex PCR; TCRdb lists only in-frame clones, some missing. V and J calls and clone size come straight from that table; D and trimming were deduced from the DNA. The sample has roughly 160,000 clones; 75% to 85% are singletons. Which cohort a participant joined came from the clinical history participants gave. This CDR3 spans 16 amino acids. Germline CDR1 and CDR2: LNHDA and SQIVND (reference sequence). Trimming cost V 2 bases and J 5 bases; bases outside gene matches: 6.

Sequenced sample: PBMCs or T cells enriched from blood (not recorded which). The TCR sequence derives from a woman aged 55-70 years who had recovered from COVID-19. The genes are TRBV19 and TRBJ1-1, with 12 bases that match TRBD1. The CDR3 coding sequence is TGTGCCAGTAGTATAACCGGGACAGGGGGCGGAACTGAAGCTTTCTTT. It codes for CASSITGTGGGTEAFF.